One sample yielded the 17 T cell receptor beta chains listed below, sequenced in a study of T cell repertoires in aging, cancer and after chemotherapy. TRB rearrangements spanning V, D and J were amplified using mixed TRB-A/B primers. TCRdb called the multiplex PCR reads again in MiXCR, with one record for every CDR3 protein. The table lists about 11,000 distinct CDR3 sequences, less than 55% of them singletons, with 7.4% in the top ten. TCR beta rearrangements were amplified from peripheral blood genomic DNA. The sequencing input was blood. Every receptor here comes from a human donor in good health.

The chain employs TRBV27 and TRBJ1-3; D is ambiguous. The length of the CDR3 is 14 residues. The V and J ends lost 6 bases and 2 bases respectively, with 11 bases between them. Per the germline V gene, CDR1 is MNHEY and CDR2 is SMNVEV (reference sequence). CDR3 region: CASSPRTPGNTIYF. Here the CDR3 DNA reads TGTGCCAGCAGCCCTCGGACCCCTGGAAACACCATATATTTT.

The chain is built from TRBV6-1 and TRBJ2-5; D remains ambiguous. The J call may be incorrect, as the DNA end agrees better with TRBJ2-1. The CDR3 runs 10 residues. Germline lookup yields CDR1 MNHNS and CDR2 SASEGT. The CDR3 nucleotides read TGTGCCAGCAGTGTGAGGGAGCAGTTCTTC. Encoded protein: CASSVREQFF.

V usage is TRBV11-1 and J usage is TRBJ1-2; D is possibly TRBD1 (5 bases). In germline, CDR1 is SGHAT, CDR2 FQDESV (reference sequence). V lost 4 bases, J lost 4 bases, and 19 bases lay in between. The CDR3 has 16 residues. Here the CDR3 DNA reads TGTGCCAGCAGCTCCTACGAAGGGGAGGCACCCTATGGCTACACCTTC. This gives the protein CASSSYEGEAPYGYTF.

V is TRBV28 and J is TRBJ2-4, with a possible D match to TRBD2 (6 bases). V lost 3 bases and J 0 bases, leaving 15 bases between the germline ends. Germline lookup yields CDR1 MDHEN and CDR2 SYDVKM. This CDR3 is built from 17 residues. The CDR3 here is CASSLGSAGLAKNIQYF. In nucleotides, the CDR3 is TGTGCCAGCAGTTTGGGATCTGCGGGGCTAGCCAAAAACATTCAGTACTTC.

By frequency in the sample, this clonotype is medium-sized. The chain employs TRBV24-1 and TRBJ1-2; TRBD1 agrees at 8 bases. V shed 9 bases, J shed 8 bases, and the junction held 13 bases outside the gene matches. The germline V gene encodes CDR1 KGHDR and CDR2 SFDVKD. The CDR3 loop spans 14 amino acids. The CDR3 DNA sequence: TGTGCCACCGGAACCAGGGGGCAGGCGCACGGCTACACCTTC. This encodes CATGTRGQAHGYTF.

This chain connects TRBV11-2 to TRBJ2-7; TRBD2 is a possible D gene (5 bases). Trimming removed 1 base from V and 4 bases from J, with 11 bases in between. This CDR3 region has 14 residues. Germline CDR1 and CDR2: SGHAT and FQNNGV. CDR3 DNA sequence: TGTGCCAGCAGCTTAGCGAGGGCCGCATACGAGCAGTACTTC. It codes for CASSLARAAYEQYF.

The chain joins TRBV20-1 to TRBJ1-1; 9 bases map to TRBD1. V lost 6 bases and J lost 1; bases outside the gene matches: 3. Per germline, CDR1 DFQATT and CDR2 SNEGSKA (reference sequence). CDR3 size: 13 residues. DNA for the CDR3: TGCAGTGCCCCGGGACAGGGGAACACTGAAGCTTTCTTT. Translated: CSAPGQGNTEAFF.

This chain connects TRBV20-1 to TRBJ2-7; D remains ambiguous. Germline V gives CDR1 DFQATT, CDR2 SNEGSKA (reference sequence). The germline V and J ends were trimmed by 0 bases and 3 bases, with 12 bases remaining between them. The CDR3 sequence is 14 residues long. CDR3 DNA sequence: TGCAGTGCTAGAGAAGTGGGCAGAAACTACGAGCAGTACTTC. Residues: CSAREVGRNYEQYF.

The chain recombines TRBV6-6 with TRBJ2-1, with TRBD1 matching 7 bases. CDR1 is MNHNY and CDR2 is SVGAGI in the germline V gene (reference sequence). The CDR3 spans 16 residues. With 2 bases clipped from V and 4 bases from J, the junction kept 8 bases outside the gene matches. CDR3 in amino acids: CASSYLRDSLYNEQFF. CDR3 sequence (DNA): TGTGCCAGCAGTTACCTCCGGGACAGCCTGTACAATGAGCAGTTCTTC.

The chain carries TRBV29-1 and TRBJ2-5, with TRBD2 as a possible D gene (7 bases). Germline CDR1 reads SQVTM; CDR2 reads ANQGSEA. The ends were cut back, 7 bases at V and 5 bases at J, with 17 bases in the middle. The CDR3 covers 13 residues. The CDR3 nucleotides read TGCAGCGCTAAGGGGGGGGCCCGGGAGACCCAGTACTTC. Translated, it gives CSAKGGARETQYF.

This clonotype was picked up a small number of times. The J gene is TRBJ2-5, the V gene TRBV6-2 or TRBV6-3; 11 bases are a match to TRBD2. Germline V gives CDR1 MNHEY, CDR2 SVGEGT. V dropped 6 bases and J dropped 5; count of bases not matched to a gene: 5. The CDR3 has 14 residues. The CDR3 coding sequence is TGTGCCAGCAGACTAGCGGGAGCAGGGGAGACCCAGTACTTC. This codes for CASRLAGAGETQYF.

This sequence joins TRBV29-1 and TRBJ1-1; possibly TRBD1 for D (6 bases). The V and J ends lost 8 bases and 3 bases respectively, with 13 bases between them. CDR1 is SQVTM, CDR2 ANQGSEA, per germline. This CDR3 has 12 amino acids. The CDR3 loop reads CSFFDRHTEAFF. The CDR3 nucleotides are TGCAGCTTTTTTGACAGGCACACTGAAGCTTTCTTT.

The gene calls are TRBV28 and TRBJ2-7, with unresolved D. The CDR3 has 16 residues. Trimming stripped 5 bases from V and 4 bases from J, with 21 bases between. Per germline, CDR1 MDHEN and CDR2 SYDVKM. CDR3 coding DNA: TGTGCCAGCAGTCCACGACCATCCGGGCGCGTGTACGAGCAGTACTTC. The encoded protein is CASSPRPSGRVYEQYF.

This chain joins TRBV27 and TRBJ2-3; 9 nucleotides align to TRBD2. This CDR3 contains 18 residues. V shed 7 bases, J shed 3 bases, and the junction held 17 bases outside the gene matches. Germline CDR1 and CDR2: MNHEY and SMNVEV (reference sequence). The CDR3 region is CASTTRLRSTSGTDTQYF. In DNA, the CDR3 is TGTGCCAGCACCACCAGACTAAGATCCACTAGCGGGACAGATACGCAGTATTTT.

In the case of this clonotype: The junction and the germline gene differ at one end; a read error may be behind it. This sequence joins TRBV4-2 and TRBJ2-1; maybe TRBD1 (6 bases). The germline gives CDR1 LGHNA, CDR2 YNFKEQ. This CDR3 region has 15 residues. CDR3: CASSQEGVTYNEQFF. For the CDR3, the DNA is TGCGCCAGCAGCCAAGAGGGGGTCACCTACAATGAGCAGTTCTTC.

Only a few counts were recorded for this clonotype. The chain combines TRBV20-1 with TRBJ2-7; D possibly uses TRBD1 or TRBD2 (5 bases each). This CDR3 is built from 11 residues. Trimming cost V 6 bases and J 6 bases, with 12 bases left between them. CDR1 is DFQATT, CDR2 SNEGSKA, per germline (reference sequence). CDR3 sequence: CSAPRGAEQYF. CDR3 sequence (DNA): TGCAGTGCCCCACGAGGGGCCGAGCAGTACTTC.

The rearrangement links TRBV7-2 to TRBJ2-7, with D perhaps TRBD1 or TRBD2 (5 bases each). CDR3 length equals 14 residues. V lost 4 bases and J 7 bases, leaving 17 bases between the germline ends. Germline V gene sequence: CDR1 SGHTA, CDR2 FQGNSA. The CDR3 protein is CASSSSGTSREQYF. CDR3 nucleotide sequence: TGTGCCAGCAGCTCTTCCGGGACCTCTAGGGAGCAGTACTTC.